The sequence of this T cell receptor (beta chain) was determined in a study of T cells after somatic rescue of genetic block. Germline loops: CDR1 MNHNS, CDR2 SASEGT. The V end was cut by 9 bases, the J end by 9 bases, with 24 bases between. The CDR3 runs 15 residues. This clone turned up a few times. Here immunoSEQ multiplex PCR was the method, and the copy in TCRdb shows in-frame clones only, minus some. The sample holds approximately 88,000 clones, around 90% seen once. This chain uses TRBV6-1 with TRBJ2-1, with a possible D match to TRBD2 (6 bases). The source material was peripheral blood mononuclear cells (PBMCs). The sequence derives from a woman aged 18 to 35. The DNA of the CDR3 is TGTGCCAGTACAGAATCGGGACTCCCCTTGACTGAGCAGTTCTTC. Amino acids: CASTESGLPLTEQFF.